This section outlines one T cell receptor (beta chain) sequence together with its context. Which antigen it targets is not known. No qualities accompany the bases; no much larger clone lies one base away. The data are from a study of shared clonotypes between healthy human individuals (dated by TCRdb to the early 2020s). Background on the whole study: A couple of women and a few men aged 18 to 49 years were included in the cohort. For each donor, three plates each were used for CD4 naive and CD4 memory, two plates were used for CD8 naive, and one plate was used for CD8 memory. To estimate repertoire size and how much clonotype sharing occurs between individuals, the study deeply sequenced the blood TCR repertoires of several healthy adults. Different laboratories and diverse techniques were used to prepare libraries and sequence TCR repertoires, to increase sequencing depth and limit assay-specific biases. Each donor's leukapheresis produced roughly between about 0.85 and 10 billion PBMCs.

On the study overall, not on this receptor specifically: Naive subsets generally had larger estimated clonotype richness than memory subsets. The small number of donors limited the genetic and exposure-history diversity represented. Sampling was limited to blood, and TCR repertoires in tissue likely differ from TCR repertoires in blood. Approximately 5% of naive CD4, 3.5% of naive CD8, roughly 2.5% of memory CD4, and about 0.4% of memory CD8 clonotypes were shared across several donors. Compared with non-shared clonotypes, clonotypes shared by all four sorted-subset donors had higher generation probabilities. Rarefaction of sorted-subset datasets indicated incomplete sequencing despite the large sequencing depth. Based on pairwise subsampling, the degree of clonotype sharing among donors was expected to be affected by sequencing depth.

Using the deep immunoSEQ assay, TCR CDR3 regions were amplified from genomic DNA by multiplex PCR. Genomic DNA extracted from each cell subset was distributed evenly over all wells of several immunoSEQ 96-well plates, and each plate served as one replicate. For sorted subsets, roughly 190 ng of genomic DNA, equivalent to 30,000 or so T cell genomes, went into each replicate PCR. Purified libraries were measured with a Qubit 3.0 fluorometer, size-checked on a Bioanalyzer 2100, and measured again with the KAPA Library Quantification kit. A separate single-read 150-cycle Illumina NextSeq 550 flow cell was used to sequence each immunoSEQ 96-well plate. Per the source publication's procedure: Because only junctional sequences without quality scores were contained in the immunoSEQ output, filtering matching that applied to full-length reads could not be performed. To assign V/J genes and CDR3, sequences were annotated using PyIR, a Python wrapper for IgBLAST v1.9, with IMGT germline references. Reads were filtered out if the reads had weak V/J assignments (E-value above 1e-6), no CDR3, stop codons, out-of-frame junctions, or ambiguous translated residues. A V3J clonotype was defined by an identical inferred V gene, J gene, and CDR3 amino acid sequence. Percentage overlap between repertoires was computed as shared unique clonotypes divided by the size of the smaller repertoire. Richness of each repertoire was evaluated using RTK rarefaction, the Chao1 estimator, and Recon v2.1 estimates of unobserved clonotypes. Generation probabilities for all TCRbeta clonotypes obtained by the gDNA method from a few donors were computed using OLGA. TCRdb's version of the immuneACCESS table is confined to in-frame rearrangements and falls short of the full clone set. An unresolved V gene accounts for under half of the shortfall where checked; the remainder is of unknown origin. V, J and clone size reflect that table, while D and trimming were determined from the DNA. Counted in this sample were 2,100,000 or so clones; approximately 94% of them appeared once. The ten biggest clones cover around 0.13% of the sample.

The donors were healthy, HIV-negative adults with no recently reported acute infections or vaccinations. All donors were Caucasian adults living in Nashville, Tennessee, USA. CD4+ T cells were enriched by magnetic negative selection, after which naive cells were positively selected on CD45RA and the negative fraction was taken as the memory subset. After blood collection by leukapheresis, PBMCs were isolated using Ficoll-Histopaque density gradient centrifugation and then cryopreserved in the vapor phase of liquid nitrogen. Analytical flow cytometry was used to check the purity and quantity of every magnetically sorted T cell population. Each sorted fraction had its genomic DNA isolated and then quantified by UV absorbance on a Nanodrop 2000c. The TCR was taken from a man aged 18 to 29 in good health. The sample taken for sequencing was naive CD4+ T cells sorted from blood. The intended sense of this specimen's cell subset or site label: CD45RA+ positively selected.

The nucleotide sequence reads TGCAGTGCTAGAGATCGGGGGGAAAGGTACTTC. The encoded protein is CSARDRGERYF. Rearrangement joined TRBV20-1 to TRBJ2-7; TRBD2 fits 7 bases in the junction. Trimmed from V: 0 bases; trimmed from J: 12 bases; junction bases lacking a gene match: 5. Inclusive of the bounding cysteine and phenylalanine, the CDR3 is 11 residues long. The DNA shown is the 33-base CDR3, in frame from base 1. The CDR1 and CDR2 encoded by the germline V gene (reference sequence) are DFQATT and SNEGSKA.